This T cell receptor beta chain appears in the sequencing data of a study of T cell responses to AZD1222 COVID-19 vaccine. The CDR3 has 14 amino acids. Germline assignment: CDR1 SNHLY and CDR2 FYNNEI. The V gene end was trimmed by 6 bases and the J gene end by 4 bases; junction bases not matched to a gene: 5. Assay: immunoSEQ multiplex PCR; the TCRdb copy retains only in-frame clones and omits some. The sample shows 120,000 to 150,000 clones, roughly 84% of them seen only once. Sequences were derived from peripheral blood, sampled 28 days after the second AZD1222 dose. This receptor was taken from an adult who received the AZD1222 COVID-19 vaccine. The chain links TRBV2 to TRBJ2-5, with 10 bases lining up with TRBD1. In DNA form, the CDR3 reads TGTGCCAGCAGAAAAGACAGGGGGCTAGAGACCCAGTACTTC. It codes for CASRKDRGLETQYF.